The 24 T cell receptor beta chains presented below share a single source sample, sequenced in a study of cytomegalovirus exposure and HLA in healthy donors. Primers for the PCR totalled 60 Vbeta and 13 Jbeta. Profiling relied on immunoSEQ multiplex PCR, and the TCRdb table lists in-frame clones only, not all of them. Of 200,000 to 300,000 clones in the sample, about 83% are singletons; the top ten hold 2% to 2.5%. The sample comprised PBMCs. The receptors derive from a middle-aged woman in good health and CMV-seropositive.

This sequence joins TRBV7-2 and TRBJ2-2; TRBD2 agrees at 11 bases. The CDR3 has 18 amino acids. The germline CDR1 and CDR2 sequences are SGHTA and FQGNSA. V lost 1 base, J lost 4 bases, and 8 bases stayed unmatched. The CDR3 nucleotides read TGTGCCAGCAGCTTAGAACTAGCGGGGGACCTTGGCACCGGGGAGCTGTTTTTT. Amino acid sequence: CASSLELAGDLGTGELFF.

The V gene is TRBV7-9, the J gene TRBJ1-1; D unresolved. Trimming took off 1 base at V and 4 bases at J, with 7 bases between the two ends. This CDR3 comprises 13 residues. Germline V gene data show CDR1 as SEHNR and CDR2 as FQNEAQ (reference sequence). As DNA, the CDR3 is TGTGCCAGCAGCTTAGTCGGGTCCACTGAAGCTTTCTTT. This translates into CASSLVGSTEAFF.

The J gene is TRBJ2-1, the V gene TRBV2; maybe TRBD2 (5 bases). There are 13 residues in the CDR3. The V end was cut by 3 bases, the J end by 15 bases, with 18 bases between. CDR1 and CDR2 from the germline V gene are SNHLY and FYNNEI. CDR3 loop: CASSDGGGSSRFF. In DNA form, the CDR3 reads TGTGCCAGCAGTGATGGTGGTGGGTCTAGCCGGTTCTTC.

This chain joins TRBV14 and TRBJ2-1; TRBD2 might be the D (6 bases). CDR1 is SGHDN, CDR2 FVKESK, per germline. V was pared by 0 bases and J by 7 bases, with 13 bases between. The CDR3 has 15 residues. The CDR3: CASSQDRGSGNEQFF. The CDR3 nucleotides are TGTGCCAGCAGCCAAGATCGGGGTAGCGGTAATGAGCAGTTCTTC.

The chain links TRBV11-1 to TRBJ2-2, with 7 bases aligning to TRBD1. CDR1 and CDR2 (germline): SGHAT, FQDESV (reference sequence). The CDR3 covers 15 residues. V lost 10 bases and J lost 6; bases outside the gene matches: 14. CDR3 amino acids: CATLERQGGAGELFF. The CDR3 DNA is TGTGCCACCCTAGAAAGACAGGGCGGCGCCGGGGAGCTGTTTTTT.

The DNA for the CDR3 is TGTGCCAGCAGCTTACGGGGGGGACGAAATAATTCACCCCTCCACTTT. Translation: CASSLRGGRNNSPLHF. The chain uses TRBV13 and TRBJ1-6; TRBD1 is a possible D gene (5 bases). The CDR3 contains 16 residues. Trimming removed 2 bases at V and 5 bases at J, with 13 bases between. The V gene's germline CDR1 is PRHDT and CDR2 FYEKMQ (reference sequence).

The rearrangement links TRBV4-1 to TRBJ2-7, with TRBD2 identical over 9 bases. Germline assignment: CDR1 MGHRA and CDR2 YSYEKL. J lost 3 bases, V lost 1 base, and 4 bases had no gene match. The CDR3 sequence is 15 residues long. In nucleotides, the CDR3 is TGCGCCAGCAGCCAAGCCTCTAGCGGGATCTACGAGCAGTACTTC. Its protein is CASSQASSGIYEQYF.

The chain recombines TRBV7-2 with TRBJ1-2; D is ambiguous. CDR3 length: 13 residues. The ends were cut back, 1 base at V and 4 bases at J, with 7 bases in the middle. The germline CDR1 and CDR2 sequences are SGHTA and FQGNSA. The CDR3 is CASSLDGSYGYTF. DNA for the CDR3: TGTGCCAGCAGCTTAGACGGGTCCTATGGCTACACCTTC. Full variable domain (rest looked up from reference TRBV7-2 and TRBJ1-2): GAGVSQSPSNKVTEKGKDVELRCDPISGHTALYWYRQSLGQGLEFLIYFQGNSAPDKSGLPSDRFSAERTGGSVSTLTIQRTQQEDSAVYLCASSLDGSYGYTFGSGTRLTVV.

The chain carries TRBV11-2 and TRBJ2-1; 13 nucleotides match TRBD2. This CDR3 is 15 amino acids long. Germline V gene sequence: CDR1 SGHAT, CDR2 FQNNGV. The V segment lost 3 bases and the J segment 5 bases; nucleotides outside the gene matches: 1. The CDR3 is CASSFGLAGDNEQFF. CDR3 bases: TGTGCCAGCAGCTTCGGACTAGCGGGAGACAATGAGCAGTTCTTC.

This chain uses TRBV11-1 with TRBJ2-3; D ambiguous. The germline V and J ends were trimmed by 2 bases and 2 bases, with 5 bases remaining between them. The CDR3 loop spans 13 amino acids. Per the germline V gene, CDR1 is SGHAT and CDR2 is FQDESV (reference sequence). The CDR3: CASSLSLTDTQYF. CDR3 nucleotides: TGTGCCAGCAGCTTAAGCCTCACAGATACGCAGTATTTT.

The CDR3 DNA sequence: TGTGCCACGGGGCCCGGGACAGGCAAAGTTGGCGCCTACGAGCAGTACTTC. Its translation: CATGPGTGKVGAYEQYF. This chain joins TRBV10-3 and TRBJ2-7, with 8 bases that match TRBD1. CDR1 ENHRY and CDR2 SYGVKD come from the germline V gene. V was clipped by 10 bases and J by 2 bases; unmatched bases: 19. This CDR3 is 17 amino acids long.

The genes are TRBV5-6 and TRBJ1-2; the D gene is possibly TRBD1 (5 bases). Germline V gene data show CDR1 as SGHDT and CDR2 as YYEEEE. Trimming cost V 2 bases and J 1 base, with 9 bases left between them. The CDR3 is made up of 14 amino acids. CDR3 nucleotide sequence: TGTGCCAGCAGCTTCTCAGGGTATAACTATGGCTACACCTTC. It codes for CASSFSGYNYGYTF.

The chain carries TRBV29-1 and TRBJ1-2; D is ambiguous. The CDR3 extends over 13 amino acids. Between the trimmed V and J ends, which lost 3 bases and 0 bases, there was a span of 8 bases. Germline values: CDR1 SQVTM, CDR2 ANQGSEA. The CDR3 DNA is TGCAGCGTTGACCAGAATTCTAACTATGGCTACACCTTC. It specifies CSVDQNSNYGYTF.

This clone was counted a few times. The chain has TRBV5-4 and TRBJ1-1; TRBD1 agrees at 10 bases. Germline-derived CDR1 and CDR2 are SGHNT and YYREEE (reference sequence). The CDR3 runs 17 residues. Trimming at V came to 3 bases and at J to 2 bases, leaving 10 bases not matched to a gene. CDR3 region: CASSYGQGVPVNTEAFF. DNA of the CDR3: TGTGCCAGCAGCTATGGACAGGGGGTGCCCGTTAACACTGAAGCTTTCTTT.

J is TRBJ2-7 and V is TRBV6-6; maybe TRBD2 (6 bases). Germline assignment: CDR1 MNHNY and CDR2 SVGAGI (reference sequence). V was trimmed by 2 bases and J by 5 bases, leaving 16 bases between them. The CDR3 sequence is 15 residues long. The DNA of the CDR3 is TGTGCCAGCAGTTACGGGGGAGGTGGCGAAAACGAGCAGTACTTC. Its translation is CASSYGGGGENEQYF.

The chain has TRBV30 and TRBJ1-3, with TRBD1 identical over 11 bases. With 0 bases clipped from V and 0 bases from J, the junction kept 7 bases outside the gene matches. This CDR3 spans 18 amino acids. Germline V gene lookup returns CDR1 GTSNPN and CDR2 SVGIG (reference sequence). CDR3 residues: CAWSVRGTGGYSGNTIYF. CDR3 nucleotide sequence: TGTGCCTGGAGTGTAAGGGGGACAGGGGGGTACTCTGGAAACACCATATATTTT.

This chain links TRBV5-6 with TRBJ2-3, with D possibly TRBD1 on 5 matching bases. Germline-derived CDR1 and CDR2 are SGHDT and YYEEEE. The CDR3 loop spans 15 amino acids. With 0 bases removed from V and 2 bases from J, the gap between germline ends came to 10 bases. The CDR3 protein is CASSLAGAFTDTQYF. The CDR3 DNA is TGTGCCAGCAGCTTGGCTGGGGCATTCACAGATACGCAGTATTTT.

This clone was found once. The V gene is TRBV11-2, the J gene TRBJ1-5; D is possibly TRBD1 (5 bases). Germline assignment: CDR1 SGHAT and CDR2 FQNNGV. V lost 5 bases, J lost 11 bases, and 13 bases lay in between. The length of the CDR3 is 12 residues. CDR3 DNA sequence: TGTGCCAGCAGCCCGGGGGACGGGGCCCAGCATTTT. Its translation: CASSPGDGAQHF. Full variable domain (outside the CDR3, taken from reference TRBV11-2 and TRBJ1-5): EAGVAQSPRYKIIEKRQSVAFWCNPISGHATLYWYQQILGQGPKLLIQFQNNGVVDDSQLPKDRFSAERLKGVDSTLKIQPAKLEDSAVYLCASSPGDGAQHFGDGTRLSIL.

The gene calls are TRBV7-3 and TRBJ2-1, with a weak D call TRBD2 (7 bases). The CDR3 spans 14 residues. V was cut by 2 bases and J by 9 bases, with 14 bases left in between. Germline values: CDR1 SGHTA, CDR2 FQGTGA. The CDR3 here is CASSLEGGTGEQFF. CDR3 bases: TGTGCCAGCAGCTTAGAGGGGGGGACGGGTGAGCAGTTCTTC.

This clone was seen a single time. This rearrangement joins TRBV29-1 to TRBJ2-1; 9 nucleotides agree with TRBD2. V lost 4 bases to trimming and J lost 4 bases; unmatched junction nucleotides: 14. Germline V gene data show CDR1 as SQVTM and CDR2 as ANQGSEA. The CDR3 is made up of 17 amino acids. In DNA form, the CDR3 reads TGCAGCGTTGCCCCCCGCCGAATAGCGGGAGCTTACAATGAGCAGTTCTTC. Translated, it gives CSVAPRRIAGAYNEQFF.

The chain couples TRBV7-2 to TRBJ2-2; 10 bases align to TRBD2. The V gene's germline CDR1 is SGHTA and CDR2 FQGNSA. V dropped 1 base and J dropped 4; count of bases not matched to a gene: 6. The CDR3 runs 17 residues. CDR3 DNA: TGTGCCAGCAGCTTAGAATATGCTAGCGGGAGCACCGGGGAGCTGTTTTTT. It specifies CASSLEYASGSTGELFF.

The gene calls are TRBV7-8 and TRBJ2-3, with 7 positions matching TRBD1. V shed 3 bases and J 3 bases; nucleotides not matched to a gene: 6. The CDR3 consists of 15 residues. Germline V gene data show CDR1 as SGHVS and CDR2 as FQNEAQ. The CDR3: CASSFAGTATDTQYF. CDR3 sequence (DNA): TGTGCCAGCAGCTTTGCCGGGACAGCGACAGATACGCAGTATTTT.

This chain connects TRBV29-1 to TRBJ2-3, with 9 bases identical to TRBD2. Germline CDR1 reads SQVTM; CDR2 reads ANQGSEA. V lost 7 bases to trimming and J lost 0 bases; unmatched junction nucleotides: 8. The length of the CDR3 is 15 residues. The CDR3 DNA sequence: TGCAGCGCAGGCAGGACTAGCGATAGCACAGATACGCAGTATTTT. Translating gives CSAGRTSDSTDTQYF.

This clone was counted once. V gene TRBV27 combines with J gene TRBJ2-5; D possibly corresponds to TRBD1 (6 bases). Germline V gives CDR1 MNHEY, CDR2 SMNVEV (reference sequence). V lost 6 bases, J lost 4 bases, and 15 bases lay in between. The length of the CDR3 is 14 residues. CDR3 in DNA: TGTGCCAGCAGCCGGTGGACAGAAGGAGAGACCCAGTACTTC. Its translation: CASSRWTEGETQYF.